The rows below give T cell receptor beta chains drawn from one sample of a study of Ad26.COV2.S vaccination and SARS-CoV-2 variants. Repertoires were generated with immunoSEQ multiplex PCR, while TCRdb's copy carries only in-frame clones and drops some. The sample lists 300,000 to 350,000 clones, about 86% occurring once. The starting material was peripheral blood, obtained in a trial of Ad26.COV2.S vaccine versus placebo. These receptors originate from a person aged 18-60 years who received the Ad26.COV2.S COVID-19 vaccine or a placebo. Each CDR3 is given with its conserved first and last residue. A D gene is named only where the DNA matches it firmly. Only some rows state a clone size, as once, few, many or a class for expanded clones.

j_call d_call clone_size v_call cdr3_aa cdr3_nt
TRBJ1-5 - - TRBV10-3 CAMGSGGIQPQHF TGTGCCATGGGTTCGGGGGGAATACAGCCCCAGCATTTT
TRBJ2-6 TRBD1 - TRBV5-4 CASSPLGQTGGANVLTF TGTGCCAGCAGCCCCTTGGGACAGACCGGAGGGGCCAACGTCCTGACTTTC
TRBJ1-2 TRBD1 few TRBV3-1/TRBV3-2 CASSQARQGVHGYTF TGTGCCAGCAGCCAAGCTCGACAGGGAGTCCATGGCTACACCTTC
TRBJ2-5 TRBD1 - TRBV30 CAWRRTGGWETQYF TGTGCCTGGAGACGGACAGGGGGCTGGGAGACCCAGTACTTC
TRBJ1-4 - - TRBV30 CAWSESMAATNEKLFF TGTGCCTGGAGTGAGAGTATGGCCGCAACTAATGAAAAACTGTTTTTT
TRBJ2-7 - once TRBV29-1 CSVEWQSGYEQYF TGCAGCGTTGAATGGCAGTCTGGATACGAGCAGTACTTC
TRBJ2-2 TRBD1 - TRBV6-5 CASSLQGAYTGELFF TGTGCCAGCAGTTTACAGGGGGCCTACACCGGGGAGCTGTTTTTT
TRBJ1-2 TRBD1 - TRBV27 CASSLEAGGRRGYTF TGTGCCAGCAGTTTAGAGGCAGGGGGCCGCCGGGGCTACACCTTC
TRBJ2-1 TRBD2 - TRBV7-2 CASSQLSGGAHNEQFF TGTGCCAGCAGCCAACTTAGCGGGGGGGCCCACAATGAGCAGTTCTTC
TRBJ2-3 TRBD1 - TRBV4-3 CASSHDRASTDTQYF TGCGCCAGCAGCCATGACAGGGCTAGCACAGATACGCAGTATTTT
TRBJ2-7 TRBD1 - TRBV6-1 CASSEGQGIYEQYF TGTGCCAGCAGTGAGGGACAGGGGATCTACGAGCAGTACTTC
TRBJ2-7 - - TRBV5-4 CASSPGSTGFYEQYF TGTGCCAGCAGCCCGGGAAGTACAGGGTTCTACGAGCAGTACTTC
TRBJ2-1 TRBD1 few TRBV10-2 CASSKTGQAVSYNEQFF TGCGCCAGCAGTAAGACCGGACAGGCAGTAAGCTACAATGAGCAGTTCTTC
TRBJ2-1 TRBD1 - TRBV5-4 CASSFPGTGFEQFF TGTGCCAGCAGCTTCCCCGGGACAGGGTTTGAGCAGTTCTTC
TRBJ1-1 - few TRBV14 CASSQNMNTEAFF TGTGCCAGCAGCCAAAATATGAACACTGAAGCTTTCTTT
TRBJ2-2 - - TRBV9 CASSVGWNTGELFF TGTGCCAGCAGCGTAGGCTGGAACACCGGGGAGCTGTTTTTT
TRBJ1-2 - - TRBV19 CASSPPVGGSAYGYTF TGTGCCAGTAGTCCTCCAGTGGGAGGGTCCGCCTATGGCTACACCTTC
TRBJ1-5 TRBD1 - TRBV7-2 CASSLGGTGARQPQHF TGTGCCAGCAGCTTAGGAGGGACAGGGGCTAGGCAGCCCCAGCATTTT
TRBJ2-3 TRBD1 - TRBV4-1 CASSQVYSQGAPDTQYF TGCGCCAGCAGCCAAGTCTATTCCCAGGGGGCCCCAGATACGCAGTATTTT
TRBJ2-3 - - TRBV15 CATSSTGLRSTDTQYF TGTGCCACCAGCTCGACAGGCCTGAGAAGCACAGATACGCAGTATTTT
TRBJ2-3 TRBD2 - TRBV4-3 CASSRLPGLAGFTDTQYF TGCGCCAGCAGCCGACTTCCGGGACTAGCGGGGTTCACAGATACGCAGTATTTT
TRBJ2-1 - few TRBV6-5 CASSYLAGPYNEQFF TGTGCCAGCAGTTACCTGGCGGGGCCTTACAATGAGCAGTTCTTC
TRBJ1-2 - - TRBV2 CASRGQGRGAGNGYTF TGTGCCAGCAGGGGGCAGGGGAGAGGTGCCGGCAATGGCTACACCTTC
TRBJ1-6 - - TRBV4-2 CASSQGEGRASPLHF TGTGCCAGCAGCCAAGGAGAGGGACGGGCTTCACCCCTCCACTTT
TRBJ2-7 - - TRBV5-5 CASSLVESIPYEQYF TGTGCCAGCAGCTTGGTGGAGTCGATTCCCTACGAGCAGTACTTC